This is a list of T cell receptor beta chains from one sample in a study of blood T cell repertoires in COVID-19. This table comes from immunoSEQ multiplex PCR, and its TCRdb copy is limited to in-frame clones, with some not included. The sample yields under 70,000 clones, roughly 91% seen once. The sample consisted of PBMCs or T cells enriched from blood (not recorded which). The receptors derive from a woman aged 40 to 50 who had recovered from COVID-19. Each CDR3 is given with its conserved first and last residue. The D gene is left open where the match is weak. Clone size is not always given. Where it is, it says once, few, many or a class for expanded clones.

TRBV6-1	TRBD2	TRBJ2-1	-	CASSELPLAGGYNEQFF	TGTGCCAGCAGTGAACTGCCACTAGCGGGGGGCTACAATGAGCAGTTCTTC
TRBV5-1	-	TRBJ1-6	-	CASSFFGGNSPLHF	TGCGCCAGCAGCTTTTTCGGGGGGAATTCACCCCTCCACTTT
TRBV11-3	TRBD2	TRBJ2-3	-	CASSLAGREVGKDTQYF	TGTGCCAGCAGCTTAGCGGGCCGGGAGGTGGGGAAAGATACGCAGTATTTT
TRBV18	-	TRBJ2-3	-	CASSLDWHSTDTQYF	TGTGCCAGCTCGCTGGACTGGCATAGCACAGATACGCAGTATTTT
TRBV27	TRBD1	TRBJ1-5	-	CASSLLGQGSGQPQHF	TGTGCCAGCAGTTTATTGGGACAGGGTTCAGGTCAGCCCCAGCATTTT
TRBV19	-	TRBJ1-1	few	CASSPTSTRARNTEAFF	TGTGCCAGTAGTCCCACGTCGACCAGGGCCAGGAACACTGAAGCTTTCTTT
TRBV5-1	TRBD1	TRBJ2-7	-	CASSLSGQGYEQYF	TGCGCCAGCAGCTTAAGCGGACAGGGCTACGAGCAGTACTTC
TRBV12-5	-	TRBJ2-4	-	CASGSKEGAALAKNIQYF	TGTGCTAGTGGTTCCAAGGAGGGGGCAGCGCTAGCCAAAAACATTCAGTACTTC
TRBV3-1/TRBV3-2	-	TRBJ2-7	-	CASSQDKWGDEQYF	TGTGCCAGCAGCCAAGACAAGTGGGGCGACGAGCAGTACTTC
TRBV9	TRBD1	TRBJ2-7	-	CASSPEEGTGKYEQYF	TGTGCCAGCAGCCCCGAGGAAGGGACAGGGAAGTACGAGCAGTACTTC
TRBV3-1/TRBV3-2	TRBD1	TRBJ1-3	-	CASSQESTPRTGASISGNTIYF	TGTGCCAGCAGCCAAGAATCCACGCCGAGGACAGGGGCTTCAATCTCTGGAAACACCATATATTTT
TRBV2	TRBD1	TRBJ2-1	-	CASSPGQGALGEQFF	TGTGCCAGCAGTCCAGGACAGGGGGCCTTAGGTGAGCAGTTCTTC
TRBV27	-	TRBJ1-2	many	CASSLSFAAAGGYTF	TGTGCCAGCAGTTTATCTTTTGCAGCGGCGGGAGGCTACACCTTC